The subject of this entry is one T cell receptor (beta chain). The sample is drawn from a study of blood T cell repertoires in COVID-19. About the study: Acute and convalescent COVID-19 samples came from the United States, Italy and Spain.

The CDR3 extends over 11 amino acids. From germline, CDR1 is GTSNPN and CDR2 SVGIG (reference sequence). V was shortened by 2 bases and J by 7 bases, with 8 bases between the two germline ends. As originally analysed: The authors estimated nucleated cell counts from reference gene primer amplification. The repertoire was sequenced with immunoSEQ multiplex PCR; TCRdb's copy has only in-frame clones and lacks some. The V and J calls and clone size come from that table; D and trimming were worked out from the DNA. Of approximately 500,000 clones in the sample, 70% to 90% were seen once. This receptor was obtained from a human donor in a cohort sampled during active COVID-19. The J gene is TRBJ1-1, the V gene TRBV30, with no clear D. The specimen sequenced was peripheral blood. This chain's CDR3 is CAWSRESEAFF. The CDR3 DNA follows: TGTGCCTGGAGTAGAGAAAGTGAAGCTTTCTTT.